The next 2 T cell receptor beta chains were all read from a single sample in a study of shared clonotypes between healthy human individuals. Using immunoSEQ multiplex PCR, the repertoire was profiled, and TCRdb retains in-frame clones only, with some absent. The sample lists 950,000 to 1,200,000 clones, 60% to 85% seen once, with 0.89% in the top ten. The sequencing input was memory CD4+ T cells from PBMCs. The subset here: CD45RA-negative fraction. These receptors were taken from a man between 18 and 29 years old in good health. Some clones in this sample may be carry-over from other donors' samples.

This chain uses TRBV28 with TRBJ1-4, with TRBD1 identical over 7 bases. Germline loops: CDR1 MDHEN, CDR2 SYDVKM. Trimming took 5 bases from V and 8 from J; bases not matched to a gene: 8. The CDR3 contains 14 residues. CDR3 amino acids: CASSPRDRPEKLFF. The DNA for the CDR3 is TGTGCCAGCAGTCCCCGGGACAGACCGGAAAAACTGTTTTTT.

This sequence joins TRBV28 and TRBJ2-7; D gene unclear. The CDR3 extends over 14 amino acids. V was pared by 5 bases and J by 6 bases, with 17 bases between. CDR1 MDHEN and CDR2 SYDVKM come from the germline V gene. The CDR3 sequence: CASSPHTPFGEQYF. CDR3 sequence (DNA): TGTGCCAGCAGTCCACACACTCCATTTGGCGAGCAGTACTTC.